This T cell receptor beta chain comes out of a study of blood T cell repertoires in COVID-19. Using immunoSEQ multiplex PCR, the repertoire was profiled, and TCRdb retains in-frame clones only, with some absent. Counted here are around 150,000 clones, around 92% occurring once; the ten biggest clones make up around 4.6%. The origin of this receptor is a man younger than 40 with COVID-19, enrolled during active disease. Specimen: peripheral blood.

CDR3 protein: CASSMSRTGQETQYF. The CDR3 nucleotides read TGTGCCAGTAGTATGAGTCGGACAGGGCAAGAGACCCAGTACTTC. The V call is TRBV19, the J call TRBJ2-5, with 8 bases that match TRBD1. With V trimmed by 3 bases and J by 2 bases, 5 bases remained unmatched. This CDR3 has 15 residues. Germline CDR1 is LNHDA and CDR2 is SQIVND (reference sequence).